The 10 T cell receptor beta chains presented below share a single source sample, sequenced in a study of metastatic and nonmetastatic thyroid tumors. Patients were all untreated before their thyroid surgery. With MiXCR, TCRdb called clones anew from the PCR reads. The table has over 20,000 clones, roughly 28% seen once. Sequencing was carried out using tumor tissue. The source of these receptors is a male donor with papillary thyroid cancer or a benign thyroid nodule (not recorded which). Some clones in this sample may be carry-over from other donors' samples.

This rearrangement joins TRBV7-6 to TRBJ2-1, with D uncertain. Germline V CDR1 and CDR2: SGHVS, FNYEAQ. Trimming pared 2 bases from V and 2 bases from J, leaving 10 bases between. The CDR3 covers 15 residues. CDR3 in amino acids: CASSLLGLPYNEQFF. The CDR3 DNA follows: TGTGCCAGCAGCTTACTCGGGCTACCCTACAATGAGCAGTTCTTC.

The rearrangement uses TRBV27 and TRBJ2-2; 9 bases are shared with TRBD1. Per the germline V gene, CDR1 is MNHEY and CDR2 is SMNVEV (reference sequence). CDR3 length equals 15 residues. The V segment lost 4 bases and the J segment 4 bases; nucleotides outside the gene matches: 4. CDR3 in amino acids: CASSYRGRCTGELFF. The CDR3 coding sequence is TGTGCCAGCAGTTACAGGGGGCGCTGCACCGGGGAGCTGTTTTTT.

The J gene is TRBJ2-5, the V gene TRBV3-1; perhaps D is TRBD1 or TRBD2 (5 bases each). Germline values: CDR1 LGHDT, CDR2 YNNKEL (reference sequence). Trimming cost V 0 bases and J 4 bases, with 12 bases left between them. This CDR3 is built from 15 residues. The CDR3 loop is CASSQDLGDGETQYF. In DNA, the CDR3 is TGTGCCAGCAGCCAAGATCTAGGGGACGGAGAGACCCAGTACTTC.

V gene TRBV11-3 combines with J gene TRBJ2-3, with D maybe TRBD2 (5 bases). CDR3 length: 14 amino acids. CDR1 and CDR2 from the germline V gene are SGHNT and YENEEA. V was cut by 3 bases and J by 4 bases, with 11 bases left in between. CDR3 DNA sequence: TGTGCCAGCAGCTTGGGATTGAGGGCAGATACGCAGTATTTT. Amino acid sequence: CASSLGLRADTQYF.

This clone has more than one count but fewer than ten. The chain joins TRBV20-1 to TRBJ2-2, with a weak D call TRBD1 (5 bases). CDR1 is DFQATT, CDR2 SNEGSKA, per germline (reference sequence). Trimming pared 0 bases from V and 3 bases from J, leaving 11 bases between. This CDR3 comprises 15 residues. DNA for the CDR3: TGCAGTGCTAGAGATCCTACAGGAGACACCGGGGAGCTGTTTTTT. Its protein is CSARDPTGDTGELFF.

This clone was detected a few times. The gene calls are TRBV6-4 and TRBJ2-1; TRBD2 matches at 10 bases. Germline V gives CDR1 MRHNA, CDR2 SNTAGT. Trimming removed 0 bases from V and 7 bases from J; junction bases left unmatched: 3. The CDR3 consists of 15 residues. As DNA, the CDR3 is TGTGCCAGCAGTGACTCGAGCGGGGGGGTAAATGAGCAGTTCTTC. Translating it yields CASSDSSGGVNEQFF.

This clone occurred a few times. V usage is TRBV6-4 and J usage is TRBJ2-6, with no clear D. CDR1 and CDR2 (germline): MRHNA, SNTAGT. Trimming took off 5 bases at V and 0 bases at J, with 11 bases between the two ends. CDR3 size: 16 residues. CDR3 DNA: TGTGCCAGCAGTCCCGGTGTCCGCTCTGGGGCCAACGTCCTGACTTTC. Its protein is CASSPGVRSGANVLTF.

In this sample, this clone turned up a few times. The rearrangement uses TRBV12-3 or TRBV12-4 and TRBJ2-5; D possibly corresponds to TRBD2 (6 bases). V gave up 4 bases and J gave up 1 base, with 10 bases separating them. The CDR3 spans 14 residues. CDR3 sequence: CASSWAGTQETQYF. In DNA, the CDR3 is TGTGCCAGCAGTTGGGCGGGGACCCAAGAGACCCAGTACTTC.

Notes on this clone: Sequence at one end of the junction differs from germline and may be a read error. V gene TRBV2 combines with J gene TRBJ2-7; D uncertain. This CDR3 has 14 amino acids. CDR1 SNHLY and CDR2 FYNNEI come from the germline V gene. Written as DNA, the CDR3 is TGTGCCAGCAGTTTTGACTCCAGCTCCTATGAGCAGTACTTC. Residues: CASSFDSSSYEQYF.

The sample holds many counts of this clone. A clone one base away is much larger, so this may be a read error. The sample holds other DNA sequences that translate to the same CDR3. The CDR3 nucleotides are TGCAGCGCCAGGAGGGTGGACGTGAACACTGAAGCTTTCTTT. Residues: CSARRVDVNTEAFF. The chain joins TRBV20-1 to TRBJ1-1; D is unclear. This CDR3 comprises 14 residues. Germline V gene data show CDR1 as DFQATT and CDR2 as SNEGSKA (reference sequence).